One and the same sample provided the 21 T cell receptor beta chains below, sequenced in a study of cytomegalovirus exposure and HLA in healthy donors. It was with 60 Vbeta and 13 Jbeta primers that the PCR ran. Assay: immunoSEQ multiplex PCR; the TCRdb copy retains only in-frame clones and omits some. The table has about 94,000 clones, 70% to 80% seen once. Sequences were obtained from PBMCs. The receptors shown here come from a man between 25 and 39 years old in good health and CMV-seropositive.

This clone was seen once. This sequence joins TRBV29-1 and TRBJ2-5, with TRBD2 as a possible D gene (5 bases). Germline values: CDR1 SQVTM, CDR2 ANQGSEA. V shed 4 bases and J shed 5 bases, with 14 bases lying between them. The CDR3 runs 13 residues. The CDR3 DNA follows: TGCAGCGTTGGGGGAACTAGAGGGGAGACCCAGTACTTC. It encodes CSVGGTRGETQYF.

V is TRBV19 and J is TRBJ2-6, with 9 bases aligning to TRBD2. The CDR3 sequence is 18 residues long. Germline CDR1 reads LNHDA; CDR2 reads SQIVND (reference sequence). The ends lost 4 bases at V and 1 base at J; junction bases unmatched: 8. CDR3 sequence (DNA): TGTGCCAGTAGTACCAGAGCGGGGGGAGTGTCTGGGGCCAACGTCCTGACTTTC. It specifies CASSTRAGGVSGANVLTF. The entire variable domain, with the rest obtained from reference TRBV19 and TRBJ2-6, is as follows: DGGITQSPKYLFRKEGQNVTLSCEQNLNHDAMYWYRQDPGQGLRLIYYSQIVNDFQKGDIAEGYSVSREKKESFPLTVTSAQKNPTAFYLCASSTRAGGVSGANVLTFGAGSRLTVL.

V usage is TRBV7-2 and J usage is TRBJ1-2, with 10 nucleotides matching TRBD1. The V and J ends lost 4 bases and 5 bases, in that order; junction bases with no gene match: 7. The CDR3 spans 15 residues. CDR1 is SGHTA, CDR2 FQGNSA, per germline. The CDR3 sequence is CASSSRDRGDYGYTF. In DNA form, the CDR3 reads TGTGCCAGCAGCTCCCGGGACAGGGGTGATTATGGCTACACCTTC. The whole variable domain, filled in from reference TRBV7-2 and TRBJ1-2, reads GAGVSQSPSNKVTEKGKDVELRCDPISGHTALYWYRQSLGQGLEFLIYFQGNSAPDKSGLPSDRFSAERTGGSVSTLTIQRTQQEDSAVYLCASSSRDRGDYGYTFGSGTRLTVV.

The rearrangement links TRBV6-1 to TRBJ2-2; TRBD2 is a possible D gene (5 bases). This CDR3 has 15 amino acids. Per germline, CDR1 MNHNS and CDR2 SASEGT. V was clipped by 1 base and J by 7 bases, with 13 bases between them. CDR3: CASSEVPSSGGELFF. The CDR3 DNA follows: TGTGCCAGCAGTGAAGTCCCATCGAGCGGCGGGGAGCTGTTTTTT.

V and J are TRBV25-1 and TRBJ1-2; TRBD1 agrees at 9 bases. Germline V gives CDR1 MGHDK, CDR2 SYGVNS. The CDR3 totals 15 residues. V dropped 2 bases and J dropped 6; count of bases not matched to a gene: 7. The CDR3 sequence: CASSEGTGRPDGYTF. The CDR3 DNA is TGTGCCAGCAGTGAAGGGACAGGGAGACCGGATGGCTACACCTTC.

This clone appeared a few times. The V gene is TRBV4-3, the J gene TRBJ1-2; 7 nucleotides align to TRBD1. The germline gives CDR1 LGHNA, CDR2 YSLEER. The CDR3 is 14 amino acids. V shed 2 bases and J 7 bases; nucleotides not matched to a gene: 7. The CDR3 DNA follows: TGCGCCAGCAGCCAAAGGGGGCAAAGCGGTGGCTACACCTTC. It encodes CASSQRGQSGGYTF.

CDR3 nucleotides: TGTGCCAGCAGGGACTTCTATGGCTACACCTTC. This sequence encodes CASRDFYGYTF. V gene TRBV28 combines with J gene TRBJ1-2; D ambiguous. The CDR3 is 11 residues long. Germline CDR1 is MDHEN and CDR2 is SYDVKM. Trimming cost V 6 bases and J 4 bases, with 6 bases left between them.

The chain links TRBV2 to TRBJ2-5; D gene unclear. V was clipped by 2 bases and J by 5 bases, with 6 bases between them. This CDR3 has 12 residues. CDR1 SNHLY and CDR2 FYNNEI come from the germline V gene. CDR3 region: CASSESSETQYF. CDR3 DNA: TGTGCCAGCAGTGAAAGCTCGGAGACCCAGTACTTC.

The chain combines TRBV7-8 with TRBJ1-2; a possible D gene is TRBD1 (6 bases). The length of the CDR3 is 17 residues. CDR1 is SGHVS and CDR2 is FQNEAQ in the germline V gene. V lost 5 bases and J 2 bases, leaving 21 bases between the germline ends. The DNA of the CDR3 is TGTGCCAGCAGCCCCAACGGGCCGGGTGGGGGCAACTATGGCTACACCTTC. This translates into CASSPNGPGGGNYGYTF.

V gene TRBV5-1 combines with J gene TRBJ2-7; TRBD1 aligns across 9 bases. The germline V gene encodes CDR1 SGHRS and CDR2 YFSETQ. This CDR3 contains 15 residues. With V trimmed by 4 bases and J by 1 base, 6 bases remained unmatched. CDR3 coding DNA: TGCGCCAGCAGCCTACAGGGGGCCGCTTCCTACGAGCAGTACTTC. It encodes CASSLQGAASYEQYF.

The chain carries TRBV28 and TRBJ2-3, with TRBD1 as a possible D gene (5 bases). The V end lost 8 bases, the J end lost 2 bases, and 17 bases lay between the germline ends. The CDR3 consists of 15 residues. CDR1 is MDHEN and CDR2 is SYDVKM in the germline V gene. CDR3 DNA sequence: TGTGCCAGCGCCCCGACAGCGAGATACACAGATACGCAGTATTTT. Protein product: CASAPTARYTDTQYF.

This clone was found a few times. The chain carries TRBV4-3 and TRBJ2-5; D remains ambiguous. V lost 0 bases and J lost 1, with 6 bases in between. The CDR3 consists of 14 residues. Germline assignment: CDR1 LGHNA and CDR2 YSLEER. The CDR3 region is CASSQDNGQETQYF. DNA of the CDR3: TGCGCCAGCAGCCAAGATAACGGCCAAGAGACCCAGTACTTC.

V usage is TRBV29-1 and J usage is TRBJ2-3; weak D call: TRBD2 (7 bases). CDR1 is SQVTM, CDR2 ANQGSEA, per germline. V dropped 2 bases and J dropped 4 bases, with 16 bases sitting between them. The CDR3 covers 15 residues. The CDR3 region has the DNA TGCAGCGTTGAATTGTACGGGGGGCTTGCAGATACGCAGTATTTT. It is translated as CSVELYGGLADTQYF.

The rearrangement links TRBV28 to TRBJ2-1; 8 bases agree with TRBD1. With 4 bases clipped from V and 8 bases from J, the junction kept 7 bases outside the gene matches. Germline loops: CDR1 MDHEN, CDR2 SYDVKM. The CDR3 loop spans 14 amino acids. CDR3 loop: CASSSLRQGHEQFF. The CDR3 nucleotides are TGTGCCAGCAGTTCCCTCCGACAGGGGCATGAGCAGTTCTTC.

V gene TRBV28 combines with J gene TRBJ2-7, with 11 bases aligning to TRBD2. CDR1 is MDHEN, CDR2 SYDVKM, per germline. The CDR3 consists of 16 residues. V dropped 5 bases and J dropped 3; count of bases not matched to a gene: 9. The CDR3 DNA reads as TGTGCCAGCAGTGAGTTGACTAGCGGGAACTTCTACGAGCAGTACTTC. Translation gives CASSELTSGNFYEQYF. Based on the CDR3 plus reference TRBV28 and TRBJ2-7, the full variable domain is DVKVTQSSRYLVKRTGEKVFLECVQDMDHENMFWYRQDPGLGLRLIYFSYDVKMKEKGDIPEGYSVSREKKERFSLILESASTNQTSMYLCASSELTSGNFYEQYFGPGTRLTVT.

This clone has a single count. The chain employs TRBV19 and TRBJ2-3; TRBD2 matches 15 bases. The germline gives CDR1 LNHDA, CDR2 SQIVND (reference sequence). This CDR3 contains 17 residues. The V gene end was trimmed by 4 bases and the J gene end by 4 bases; junction bases not matched to a gene: 6. As DNA, the CDR3 is TGTGCCAGTAGTACCGGGACTAGCGGGAGGTCGGCAGATACGCAGTATTTT. Its translation is CASSTGTSGRSADTQYF.

This rearrangement joins TRBV6-5 to TRBJ1-1, with D unclear. Trimming removed 0 bases from V and 5 bases from J, with 16 bases in between. The CDR3 loop spans 16 amino acids. Germline assignment: CDR1 MNHEY and CDR2 SVGAGI. For the CDR3, the DNA is TGTGCCAGCAGTTACTCGTTGAACCTAGGGAGAACTGAAGCTTTCTTT. This gives the protein CASSYSLNLGRTEAFF.

This sequence joins TRBV5-4 and TRBJ2-1; TRBD2 aligns across 10 bases. Germline V gene sequence: CDR1 SGHNT, CDR2 YYREEE (reference sequence). This CDR3 is 15 amino acids long. V lost 3 bases to trimming and J lost 11 bases; unmatched junction nucleotides: 11. The DNA for the CDR3 is TGTGCCAGCAGCTCGGGACTAGCGAGGCCCGGGAAGCAGTTCTTC. Translated, it gives CASSSGLARPGKQFF.

This rearrangement joins TRBV6-5 to TRBJ2-1, with 8 bases fitting TRBD2. V lost 0 bases to trimming and J lost 9 bases; unmatched junction nucleotides: 10. Germline CDR1 is MNHEY and CDR2 is SVGAGI. The length of the CDR3 is 16 residues. CDR3 protein: CASSYSRFSGTREQFF. CDR3 DNA: TGTGCCAGCAGTTACTCAAGGTTTAGCGGGACCCGTGAGCAGTTCTTC.

CDR3 DNA sequence: TGTGCCAGCAGCGTGGTGCGGGGGATGAACACTGAAGCTTTCTTT. It translates to CASSVVRGMNTEAFF. This chain joins TRBV6-1 and TRBJ1-1, with a possible D match to TRBD1 (5 bases). The V gene lost 6 bases and the J gene lost 0 bases, with 14 bases spanning the gap. Germline V gene sequence: CDR1 MNHNS, CDR2 SASEGT. CDR3 length equals 15 residues.

V usage is TRBV7-9 and J usage is TRBJ1-4, with 7 bases that match TRBD1. Germline CDR1 SEHNR, CDR2 FQNEAQ (reference sequence). J was trimmed by 8 bases and V by 1 base; bases with no gene match: 7. This CDR3 comprises 15 residues. CDR3 DNA: TGTGCCAGCAGCTTAGGAGACAGGGATTACGAAAAACTGTTTTTT. This encodes CASSLGDRDYEKLFF.